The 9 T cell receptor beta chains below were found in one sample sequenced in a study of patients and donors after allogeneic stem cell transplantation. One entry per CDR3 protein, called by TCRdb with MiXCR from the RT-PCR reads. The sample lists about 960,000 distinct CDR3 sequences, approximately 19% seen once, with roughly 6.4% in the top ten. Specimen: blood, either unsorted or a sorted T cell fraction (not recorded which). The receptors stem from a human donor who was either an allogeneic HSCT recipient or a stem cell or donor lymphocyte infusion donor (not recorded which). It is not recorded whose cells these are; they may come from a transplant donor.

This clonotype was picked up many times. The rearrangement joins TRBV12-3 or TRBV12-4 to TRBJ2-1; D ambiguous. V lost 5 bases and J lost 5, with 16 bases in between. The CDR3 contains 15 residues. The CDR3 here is CASSPRRARNNEQFF. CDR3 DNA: TGTGCCAGCAGTCCTCGAAGGGCCAGAAACAATGAGCAGTTCTTC.

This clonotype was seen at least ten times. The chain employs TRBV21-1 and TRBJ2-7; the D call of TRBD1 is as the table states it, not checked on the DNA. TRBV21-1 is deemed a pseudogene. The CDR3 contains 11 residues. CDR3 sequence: CASSRQGWQYF. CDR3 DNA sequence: TGTGCCAGCAGCCGACAGGGGTGGCAGTACTTC.

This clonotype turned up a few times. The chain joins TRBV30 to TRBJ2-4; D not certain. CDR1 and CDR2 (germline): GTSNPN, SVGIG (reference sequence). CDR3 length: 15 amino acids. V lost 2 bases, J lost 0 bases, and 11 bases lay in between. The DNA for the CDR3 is TGTGCCTGGAGTCTACCCTTGGGAGCCAAAAACATTCAGTACTTC. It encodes CAWSLPLGAKNIQYF.

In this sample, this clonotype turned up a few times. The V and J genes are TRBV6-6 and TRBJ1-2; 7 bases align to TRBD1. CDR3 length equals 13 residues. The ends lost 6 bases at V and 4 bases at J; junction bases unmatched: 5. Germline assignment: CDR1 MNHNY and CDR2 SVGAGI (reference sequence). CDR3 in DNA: TGTGCCAGCAGCGCCAGGGACAGCTATGGCTACACCTTC. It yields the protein CASSARDSYGYTF.

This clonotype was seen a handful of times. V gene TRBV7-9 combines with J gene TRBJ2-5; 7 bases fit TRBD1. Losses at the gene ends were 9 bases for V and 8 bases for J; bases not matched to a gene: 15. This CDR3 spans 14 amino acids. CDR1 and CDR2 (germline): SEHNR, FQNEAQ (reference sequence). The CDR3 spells CASNSVGGGRTQYF. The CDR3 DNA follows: TGTGCCAGTAACAGCGTAGGGGGCGGAAGAACCCAGTACTTC.

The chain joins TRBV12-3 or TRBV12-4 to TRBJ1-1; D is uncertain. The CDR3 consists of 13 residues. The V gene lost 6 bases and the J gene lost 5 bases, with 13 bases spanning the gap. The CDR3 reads CASRRRRETEAFF. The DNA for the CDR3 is TGTGCCAGCAGGCGGAGGAGAGAAACTGAAGCTTTCTTT.

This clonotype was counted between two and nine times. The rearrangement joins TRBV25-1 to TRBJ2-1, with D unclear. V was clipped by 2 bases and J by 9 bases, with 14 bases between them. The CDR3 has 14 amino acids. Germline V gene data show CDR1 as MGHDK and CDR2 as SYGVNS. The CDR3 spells CASSEVAFVGEQFF. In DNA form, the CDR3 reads TGTGCCAGCAGTGAAGTCGCTTTCGTTGGTGAGCAGTTCTTC.

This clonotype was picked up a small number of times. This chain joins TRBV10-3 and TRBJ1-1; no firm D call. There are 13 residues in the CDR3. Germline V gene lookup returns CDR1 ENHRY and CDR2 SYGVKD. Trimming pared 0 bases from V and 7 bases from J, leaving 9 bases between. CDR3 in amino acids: CAISESRRFEAFF. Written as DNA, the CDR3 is TGTGCCATCAGTGAGTCGCGGCGGTTTGAAGCTTTCTTT.

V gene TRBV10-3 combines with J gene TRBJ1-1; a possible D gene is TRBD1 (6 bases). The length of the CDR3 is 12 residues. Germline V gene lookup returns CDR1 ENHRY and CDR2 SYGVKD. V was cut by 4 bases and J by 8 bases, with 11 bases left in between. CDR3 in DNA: TGTGCCATCAGTGTATTCAGGGGAGAAGCTTTCTTT. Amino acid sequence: CAISVFRGEAFF.